The 27 T cell receptor beta chains below come from one sample, sequenced in a study of shared clonotypes between healthy human individuals (dated by TCRdb to 2018 to 2021). The library was made by the immunoSEQ multiplex PCR assay. The table was pulled from immuneACCESS by TCRdb, which kept in-frame rearrangements only. Such tables lose some clones; where checked, under half of the loss comes from unresolved V genes, and the rest has no known cause. The sample has about 340,000 clones on record, more than 60% of them singletons. Clones ranked in the top ten supply over 9.5% of the sample. The sequenced sample was memory CD4+ T cells sorted from blood. This specimen's cell subset or site label, interpreted: CD45RA-negative fraction. The receptors come from a young man in good health.

This rearrangement joins TRBV4-1 to TRBJ2-3; 10 bases match TRBD1. The CDR3 runs to 16 residues. In germline, CDR1 is MGHRA, CDR2 YSYEKL. V trimming: 1 base; J trimming: 6 bases; junction bases outside the gene matches: 7. DNA of the CDR3: TGCGCCAGCAGCCAAGTCTGGACAGGGGGAGGCGATACGCAGTATTTT. This gives the protein CASSQVWTGGGDTQYF.

V gene TRBV11-2 combines with J gene TRBJ2-5; the D gene is possibly TRBD2 (5 bases). The CDR3 loop spans 11 amino acids. V was clipped by 1 base and J by 10 bases, with 7 bases between them. The germline V gene has CDR1 SGHAT and CDR2 FQNNGV. CDR3 in amino acids: CASSLVEDQYF. DNA of the CDR3: TGTGCCAGCAGCTTAGTGGAGGACCAGTACTTC.

This clone was seen once. The V call is TRBV19, the J call TRBJ2-1, with 7 bases that match TRBD2. CDR3 size: 14 residues. Trimming took 5 bases from V and 3 from J; bases not matched to a gene: 4. The germline CDR1 and CDR2 sequences are LNHDA and SQIVND (reference sequence). This chain's CDR3 is CASSGASGYNEQFF. The CDR3 coding sequence is TGTGCCAGTAGTGGGGCTAGCGGCTACAATGAGCAGTTCTTC.

This sequence joins TRBV27 and TRBJ2-7; D remains ambiguous. Germline lookup yields CDR1 MNHEY and CDR2 SMNVEV (reference sequence). V gave up 0 bases and J gave up 6 bases, with 21 bases separating them. This CDR3 is built from 17 residues. CDR3 sequence: CASSLSPANSGPREQYF. The CDR3, as DNA: TGTGCCAGCAGTTTATCCCCGGCCAATTCGGGCCCTCGCGAGCAGTACTTC.

CDR3 residues: CASSHPKAGGETQYF. CDR3 DNA: TGTGCCAGTAGTCATCCGAAAGCGGGCGGAGAGACCCAGTACTTC. J is TRBJ2-5 and V is TRBV19, with a possible D match to TRBD2 (6 bases). V was trimmed by 5 bases and J by 4 bases, leaving 17 bases between them. From germline, CDR1 is LNHDA and CDR2 SQIVND (reference sequence). This CDR3 has 15 amino acids.

V and J are TRBV27 and TRBJ2-1; 10 bases map to TRBD2. CDR1 MNHEY and CDR2 SMNVEV come from the germline V gene (reference sequence). The V gene end was trimmed by 5 bases and the J gene end by 6 bases; junction bases not matched to a gene: 10. The CDR3 has 16 amino acids. Here the CDR3 reads CASSPSGSFLLNEQFF. The DNA of the CDR3 is TGTGCCAGCAGTCCTAGCGGGAGTTTTCTCCTCAATGAGCAGTTCTTC.

This chain joins TRBV14 and TRBJ2-2; possibly TRBD2 for D (6 bases). The CDR3 runs 17 residues. The germline CDR1 and CDR2 sequences are SGHDN and FVKESK. Trimming shortened V by 0 bases and J by 3 bases, and 14 bases separated the two germline ends. Here the CDR3 DNA reads TGTGCCAGCAGCCAAGAGGCCGGGGGTTTCTACACCGGGGAGCTGTTTTTT. It is translated as CASSQEAGGFYTGELFF.

Only one count was recorded for this clone. This sequence joins TRBV19 and TRBJ2-7; perhaps TRBD2 as D (5 bases). This CDR3 is 14 amino acids long. CDR1 LNHDA and CDR2 SQIVND come from the germline V gene (reference sequence). V was clipped by 1 base and J by 3 bases, with 10 bases between them. CDR3 nucleotide sequence: TGTGCCAGTAGTATAGGTCTTGGAGGCTACGAGCAGTACTTC. Its protein is CASSIGLGGYEQYF.

The chain links TRBV6-1 to TRBJ1-5, with no clear D. There are 14 residues in the CDR3. Germline lookup yields CDR1 MNHNS and CDR2 SASEGT. Trimming took 8 bases from V and 0 from J, leaving 11 bases between them. CDR3 nucleotide sequence: TGTGCCAGCTCGACAATCATTAGCAATCAGCCCCAGCATTTT. This translates into CASSTIISNQPQHF.

The CDR3 DNA is TGCGCCAGCAGCCCTTCTCCGGGAGGGATTACGGGTGAGCAGTACTTC. It is translated as CASSPSPGGITGEQYF. The chain is built from TRBV5-1 and TRBJ2-7; 8 positions agree with TRBD2. V gave up 4 bases and J gave up 7 bases; unmatched junction bases: 16. CDR3 length: 16 residues. Looked up from germline, CDR1 is SGHRS and CDR2 is YFSETQ.

A word on this clone: Other DNA sequences in the sample encode the same CDR3. This sequence joins TRBV10-1 and TRBJ2-7; D possibly uses TRBD1 or TRBD2 (6 bases each). The CDR3 totals 13 residues. Trimming removed 3 bases from V and 1 base from J, with 7 bases in between. Germline V gene lookup returns CDR1 WNHNN and CDR2 SYGVQD (reference sequence). CDR3 DNA: TGCGCCAGCAGTGAAGGGGGGTCCTACGAGCAGTACTTC. It codes for CASSEGGSYEQYF.

This chain connects TRBV5-1 to TRBJ2-1; D gene ambiguous. The CDR3 is 15 amino acids. Trimming removed 7 bases from V and 0 bases from J, with 14 bases in between. CDR1 SGHRS and CDR2 YFSETQ come from the germline V gene. CDR3 bases: TGCGCCAGCGGTCAAGGGCTCGACTCCTACAATGAGCAGTTCTTC. Encoded protein: CASGQGLDSYNEQFF.

In its sample, this clone was seen a few times. The chain joins TRBV5-1 to TRBJ2-6; D remains unclear. The germline V and J ends were trimmed by 2 bases and 3 bases, with 12 bases remaining between them. The CDR3 spans 16 residues. Germline V gives CDR1 SGHRS, CDR2 YFSETQ. The CDR3 nucleotides are TGCGCCAGCAGCTTAGTGGGTTCGGGTGGGGCCAACGTCCTGACTTTC. Residues: CASSLVGSGGANVLTF. Full variable domain (missing parts from reference TRBV5-1 and TRBJ2-6): KAGVTQTPRYLIKTRGQQVTLSCSPISGHRSVSWYQQTPGQGLQFLFEYFSETQRNKGNFPGRFSGRQFSNSRSEMNVSTLELGDSALYLCASSLVGSGGANVLTFGAGSRLTVL.

This clone was observed a handful of times. V and J are TRBV7-8 and TRBJ2-4, with D perhaps given as TRBD1 or TRBD2 (6 bases each). The CDR3 spans 13 residues. Germline V gene sequence: CDR1 SGHVS, CDR2 FQNEAQ. V gave up 2 bases and J gave up 5 bases, with 7 bases separating them. The CDR3 DNA follows: TGTGCCAGCAGCTTACGGGGGCAAAACATTCAGTACTTC. It is translated as CASSLRGQNIQYF.

The J gene is TRBJ2-1, the V gene TRBV27; 10 bases line up with TRBD2. Per germline, CDR1 MNHEY and CDR2 SMNVEV (reference sequence). V trimming: 6 bases; J trimming: 12 bases; junction bases outside the gene matches: 14. This CDR3 has 15 amino acids. For the CDR3, the DNA is TGTGCCAGCAGAAGGTCGTGGGTAGCGGGAGGTTGGCAGTTCTTC. Protein product: CASRRSWVAGGWQFF.

The V and J genes are TRBV19 and TRBJ2-7; perhaps TRBD1 as D (7 bases). This CDR3 has 13 amino acids. V shed 1 base and J shed 5 bases, with 9 bases lying between them. Germline CDR1 and CDR2: LNHDA and SQIVND (reference sequence). Here the CDR3 reads CASSIGRGDEQYF. CDR3 nucleotides: TGTGCCAGTAGTATAGGCAGGGGGGACGAGCAGTACTTC.

The sample holds many counts of this clone. J is TRBJ1-5 and V is TRBV15, with no clear D. Germline V gene lookup returns CDR1 LNHNV and CDR2 YYDKDF (reference sequence). V was trimmed by 0 bases and J by 6 bases, leaving 18 bases between them. This CDR3 is 17 amino acids long. CDR3 sequence: CATSRDLRSGGSQPQHF. The CDR3 nucleotides read TGTGCCACCAGCAGAGATTTGCGGTCCGGTGGAAGTCAGCCCCAGCATTTT.

The V and J genes are TRBV28 and TRBJ2-1; 7 bases map to TRBD2. V gave up 5 bases and J gave up 6 bases; unmatched junction bases: 7. The germline V gene encodes CDR1 MDHEN and CDR2 SYDVKM. The CDR3 extends over 14 amino acids. CDR3: CASSDRGSRNEQFF. CDR3 sequence (DNA): TGTGCCAGCAGTGACCGCGGGAGCCGCAATGAGCAGTTCTTC.

This sequence joins TRBV5-1 and TRBJ2-2; no reliable D call. The V and J ends lost 4 bases and 1 base respectively, with 8 bases between them. The CDR3 has 14 residues. The germline gives CDR1 SGHRS, CDR2 YFSETQ. CDR3 coding DNA: TGCGCCAGCAGCACGGCCGGGAACACCGGGGAGCTGTTTTTT. Its protein product is CASSTAGNTGELFF.

The chain is built from TRBV10-3 and TRBJ2-7; a weak D match, TRBD1 (6 bases). The germline V gene encodes CDR1 ENHRY and CDR2 SYGVKD. The CDR3 has 15 amino acids. V dropped 3 bases and J dropped 0 bases, with 12 bases sitting between them. CDR3 amino acids: CAISDRTASSYEQYF. The CDR3 bases are TGTGCCATCAGTGACCGGACAGCCAGCTCCTACGAGCAGTACTTC.

The chain employs TRBV9 and TRBJ2-1, with TRBD2 matching over 7 bases. After removal of 0 bases from V and 7 bases from J, the junction contained 4 bases not matched to a gene. Germline V gives CDR1 SGDLS, CDR2 YYNGEE. There are 14 residues in the CDR3. Here the CDR3 reads CASSVAGTMNEQFF. The CDR3 DNA reads TGTGCCAGCAGCGTAGCCGGGACTATGAATGAGCAGTTCTTC.

This chain links TRBV2 with TRBJ1-1; 8 nucleotides line up with TRBD1. V lost 3 bases and J lost 7; bases outside the gene matches: 1. The germline V gene encodes CDR1 SNHLY and CDR2 FYNNEI. The CDR3 contains 12 residues. DNA of the CDR3: TGTGCCAGCAGTGACGACAGGGGTGAAGCTTTCTTT. This codes for CASSDDRGEAFF.

The chain joins TRBV10-3 to TRBJ2-7, with a possible D match to TRBD1 (6 bases). Germline loops: CDR1 ENHRY, CDR2 SYGVKD. There are 13 residues in the CDR3. Trimming stripped 10 bases from V and 3 bases from J, with 16 bases between. The CDR3 spells CATTPGAGYEQYF. The CDR3 coding sequence is TGTGCCACGACTCCAGGGGCAGGCTACGAGCAGTACTTC.

This clone was found a few times. The chain links TRBV2 to TRBJ2-2, with 12 bases identical to TRBD2. This CDR3 has 17 amino acids. From germline, CDR1 is SNHLY and CDR2 FYNNEI. V was pared by 7 bases and J by 5 bases, with 11 bases of the junction left unmatched. The CDR3: CASTGLAGSRRTGELFF. Here the CDR3 DNA reads TGTGCCAGCACTGGACTAGCGGGATCCCGAAGGACCGGGGAGCTGTTTTTT.

The chain is built from TRBV11-2 and TRBJ1-2; D remains unclear. Trimming took off 6 bases at V and 6 bases at J, with 20 bases between the two ends. Germline CDR1 reads SGHAT; CDR2 reads FQNNGV. This CDR3 is 15 amino acids long. CDR3 sequence reads: CASRGIRTEINGYTF. The CDR3 region has the DNA TGTGCCAGCAGAGGGATTAGGACTGAAATCAATGGCTACACCTTC.

The chain carries TRBV18 and TRBJ1-3, with 8 nucleotides matching TRBD1. Germline assignment: CDR1 KGHSH and CDR2 LQKENI. Unmatched junction bases numbered 5, after V lost 3 bases and J lost 4 bases. The CDR3 runs 15 residues. The CDR3 spells CASSPDRVPGNTIYF. Written as DNA, the CDR3 is TGTGCCAGCTCACCGGACAGGGTACCCGGAAACACCATATATTTT.

In this sample, this clone turned up once. The chain links TRBV6-6 to TRBJ1-2, with D uncertain. Per germline, CDR1 MNHNY and CDR2 SVGAGI (reference sequence). Trimming took 7 bases from V and 2 from J, leaving 11 bases between them. The CDR3 runs 13 residues. CDR3: CASMEPVNYGYTF. In nucleotides, the CDR3 is TGTGCCAGCATGGAGCCAGTCAACTATGGCTACACCTTC.